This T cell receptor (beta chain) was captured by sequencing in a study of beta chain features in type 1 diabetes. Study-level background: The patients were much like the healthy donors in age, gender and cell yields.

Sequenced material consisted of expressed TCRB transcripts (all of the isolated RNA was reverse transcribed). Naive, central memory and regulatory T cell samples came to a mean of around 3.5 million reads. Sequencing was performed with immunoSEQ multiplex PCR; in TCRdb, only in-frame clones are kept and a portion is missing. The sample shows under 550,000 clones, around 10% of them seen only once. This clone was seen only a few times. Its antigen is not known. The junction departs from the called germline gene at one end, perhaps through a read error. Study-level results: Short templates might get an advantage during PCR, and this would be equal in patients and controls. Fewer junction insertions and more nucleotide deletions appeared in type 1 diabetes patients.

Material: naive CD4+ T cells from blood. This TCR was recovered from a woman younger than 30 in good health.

This chain's CDR3 is CASSDSTGRTHGYTF. The CDR3 nucleotides read TGTGCCAGCAGTGACTCGACAGGGCGGACCCATGGCTACACCTTC. J is TRBJ1-2 and V is TRBV6-5; TRBD1 agrees at 7 bases. The germline CDR1 and CDR2 sequences are MNHEY and SVGAGI. The CDR3 is 15 residues long.